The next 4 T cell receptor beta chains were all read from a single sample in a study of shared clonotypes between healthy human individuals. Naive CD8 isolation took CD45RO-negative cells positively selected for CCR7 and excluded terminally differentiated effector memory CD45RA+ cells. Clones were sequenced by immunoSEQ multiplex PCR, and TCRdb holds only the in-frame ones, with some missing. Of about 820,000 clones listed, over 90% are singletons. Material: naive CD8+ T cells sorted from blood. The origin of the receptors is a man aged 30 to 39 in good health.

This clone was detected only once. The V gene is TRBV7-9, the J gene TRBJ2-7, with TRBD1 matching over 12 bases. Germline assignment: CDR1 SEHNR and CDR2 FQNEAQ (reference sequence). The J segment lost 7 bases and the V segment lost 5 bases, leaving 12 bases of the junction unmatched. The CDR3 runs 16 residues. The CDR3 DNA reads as TGTGCCAGCAGCCCCCGGCTGGGACAGGGGGCACGGGAGCAGTACTTC. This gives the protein CASSPRLGQGAREQYF.

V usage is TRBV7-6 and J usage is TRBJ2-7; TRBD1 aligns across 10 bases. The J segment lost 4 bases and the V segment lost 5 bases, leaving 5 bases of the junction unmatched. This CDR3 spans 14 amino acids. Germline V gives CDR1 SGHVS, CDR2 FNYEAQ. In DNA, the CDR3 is TGTGCCAGCAGCCGTGGGACAGGGGATTACGAGCAGTACTTC. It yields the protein CASSRGTGDYEQYF.

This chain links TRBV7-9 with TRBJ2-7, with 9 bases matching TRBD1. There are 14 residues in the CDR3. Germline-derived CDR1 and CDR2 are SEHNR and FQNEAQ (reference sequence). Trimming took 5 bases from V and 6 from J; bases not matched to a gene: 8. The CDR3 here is CASSPRTGAAEQYF. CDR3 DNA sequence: TGTGCCAGCAGCCCCCGGACAGGGGCAGCCGAGCAGTACTTC. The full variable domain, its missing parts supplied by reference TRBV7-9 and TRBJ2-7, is DTGVSQNPRHKITKRGQNVTFRCDPISEHNRLYWYRQTLGQGPEFLTYFQNEAQLEKSRLLSDRFSAERPKGSFSTLEIQRTEQGDSAMYLCASSPRTGAAEQYFGPGTRLTVT.

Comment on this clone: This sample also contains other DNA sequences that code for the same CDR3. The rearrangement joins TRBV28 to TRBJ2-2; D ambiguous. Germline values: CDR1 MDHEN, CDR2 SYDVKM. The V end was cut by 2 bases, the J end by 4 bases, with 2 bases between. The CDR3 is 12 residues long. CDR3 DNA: TGTGCCAGCAGTTTAGGCACCGGGGAGCTGTTTTTT. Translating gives CASSLGTGELFF.